This T cell receptor beta chain was recorded in a study of neoadjuvant nivolumab and ipilimumab in lung cancer. Study overall: Patients got nivolumab 3 mg/kg on days 1, 15 and 29; combination added ipilimumab 1 mg/kg day 1.

Trimming at V came to 0 bases and at J to 5 bases, leaving 5 bases not matched to a gene. The CDR3 has 15 amino acids. CDR1 and CDR2 from the germline V gene are SGHDN and FVKESK. Profiled with immunoSEQ multiplex PCR; TCRdb holds only in-frame clones, not every one. The data hold over 20,000 clones, with roughly four fifths observed a single time. Regarding the study as a whole: TCR clonality did not significantly correlate with pathologic tumor regression. Only two of four nivolumab-treated tumors gained richness and clonality by surgery.

For this clone: Its antigen remains unidentified.

Source: tumor tissue, taken after neoadjuvant nivolumab, alone or with ipilimumab, at or shortly before surgery. V is TRBV14 and J is TRBJ1-1; 8 bases match TRBD1. The receptor was isolated from an adult with non-small cell lung cancer. The chain's CDR3 is CASSQDRQGRTEAFF. The CDR3 DNA is TGTGCCAGCAGCCAAGATCGACAGGGGCGTACTGAAGCTTTCTTT.